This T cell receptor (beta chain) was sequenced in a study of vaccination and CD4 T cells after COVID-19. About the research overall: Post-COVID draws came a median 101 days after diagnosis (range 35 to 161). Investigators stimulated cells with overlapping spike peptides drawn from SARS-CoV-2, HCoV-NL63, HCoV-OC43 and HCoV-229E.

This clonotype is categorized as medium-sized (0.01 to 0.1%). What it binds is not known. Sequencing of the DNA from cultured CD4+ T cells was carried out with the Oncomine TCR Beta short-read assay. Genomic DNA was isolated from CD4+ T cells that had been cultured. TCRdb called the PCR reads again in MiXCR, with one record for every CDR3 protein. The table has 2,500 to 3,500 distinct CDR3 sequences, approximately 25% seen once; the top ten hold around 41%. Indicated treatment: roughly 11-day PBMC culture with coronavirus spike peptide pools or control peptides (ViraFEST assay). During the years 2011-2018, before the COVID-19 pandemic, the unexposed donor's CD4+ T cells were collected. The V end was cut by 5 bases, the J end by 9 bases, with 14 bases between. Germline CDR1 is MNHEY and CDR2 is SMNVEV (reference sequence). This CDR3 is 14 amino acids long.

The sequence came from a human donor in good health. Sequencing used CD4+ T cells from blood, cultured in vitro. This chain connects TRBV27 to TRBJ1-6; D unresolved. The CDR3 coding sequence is TGTGCCAGCAGTCCGCAGAATTTGGGTTCACCCCTCCACTTT. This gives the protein CASSPQNLGSPLHF.